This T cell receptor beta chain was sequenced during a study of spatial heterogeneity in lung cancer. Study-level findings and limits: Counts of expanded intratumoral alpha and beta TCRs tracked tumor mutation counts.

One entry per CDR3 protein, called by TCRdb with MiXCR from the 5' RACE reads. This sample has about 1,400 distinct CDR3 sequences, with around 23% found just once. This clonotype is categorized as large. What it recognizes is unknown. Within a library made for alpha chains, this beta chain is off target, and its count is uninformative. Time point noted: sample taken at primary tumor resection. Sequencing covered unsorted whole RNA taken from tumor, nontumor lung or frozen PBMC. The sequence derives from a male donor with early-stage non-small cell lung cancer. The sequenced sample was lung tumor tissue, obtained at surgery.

The CDR3 reads CASSLSGSYNEQFF. For the CDR3, the DNA is TGTGCCAGCAGCCTTAGCGGGTCCTACAATGAGCAGTTCTTC. This chain joins TRBV28 and TRBJ2-1, with TRBD2 identical over 7 bases. CDR1 is MDHEN and CDR2 is SYDVKM in the germline V gene. Trimming at V came to 6 bases and at J to 1 base, leaving 3 bases not matched to a gene. This CDR3 is built from 14 residues.